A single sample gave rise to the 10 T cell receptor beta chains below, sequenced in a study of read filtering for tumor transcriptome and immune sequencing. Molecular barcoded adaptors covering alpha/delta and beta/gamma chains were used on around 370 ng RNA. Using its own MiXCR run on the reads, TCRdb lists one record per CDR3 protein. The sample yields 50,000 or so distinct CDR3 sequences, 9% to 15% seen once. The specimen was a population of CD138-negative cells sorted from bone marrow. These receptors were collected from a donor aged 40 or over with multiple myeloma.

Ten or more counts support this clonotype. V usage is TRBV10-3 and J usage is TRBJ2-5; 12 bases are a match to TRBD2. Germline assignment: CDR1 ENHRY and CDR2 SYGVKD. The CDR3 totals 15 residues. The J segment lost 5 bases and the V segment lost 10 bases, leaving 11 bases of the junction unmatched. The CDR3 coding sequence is TGTGCCACCGAGGGGACTAGCGGGCGGAGGGAGACCCAGTACTTC. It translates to CATEGTSGRRETQYF.

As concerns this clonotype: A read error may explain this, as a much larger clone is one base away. The CDR3 reads CASSPQGAGGEQYF. CDR3 coding DNA: TGTGCCAGCAGCCCTCAGGGGGCGGGCGGCGAGCAGTACTTC. The chain combines TRBV7-2 with TRBJ2-7, with 8 nucleotides matching TRBD1. The CDR3 length is 14 residues. CDR1 SGHTA and CDR2 FQGNSA come from the germline V gene. After removal of 5 bases from V and 6 bases from J, the junction contained 9 bases not matched to a gene.

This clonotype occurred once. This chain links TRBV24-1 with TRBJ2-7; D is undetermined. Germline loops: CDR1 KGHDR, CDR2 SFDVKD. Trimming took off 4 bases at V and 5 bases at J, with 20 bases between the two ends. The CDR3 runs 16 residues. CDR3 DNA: TGTGCCACCAGTGACCCTGGACGGACGGCTAACCACGAGCAGTACTTC. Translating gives CATSDPGRTANHEQYF.

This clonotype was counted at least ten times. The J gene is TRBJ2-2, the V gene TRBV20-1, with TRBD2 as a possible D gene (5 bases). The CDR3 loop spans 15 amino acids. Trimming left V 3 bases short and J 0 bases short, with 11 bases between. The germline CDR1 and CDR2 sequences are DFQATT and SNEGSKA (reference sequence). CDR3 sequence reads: CSARSSFPNTGELFF. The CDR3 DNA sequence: TGCAGTGCTAGGTCTAGCTTTCCGAACACCGGGGAGCTGTTTTTT.

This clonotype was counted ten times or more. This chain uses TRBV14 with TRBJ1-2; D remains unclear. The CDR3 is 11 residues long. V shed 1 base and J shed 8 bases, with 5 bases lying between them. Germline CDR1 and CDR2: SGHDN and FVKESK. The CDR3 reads CASSQGPGYTF. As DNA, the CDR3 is TGTGCCAGCAGCCAAGGTCCCGGCTACACCTTC.

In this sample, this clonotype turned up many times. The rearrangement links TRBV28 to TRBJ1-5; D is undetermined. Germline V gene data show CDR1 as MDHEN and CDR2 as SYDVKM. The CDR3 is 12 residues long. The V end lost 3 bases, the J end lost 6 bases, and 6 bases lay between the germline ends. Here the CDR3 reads CASSLTTQPQHF. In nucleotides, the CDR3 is TGTGCCAGCAGTTTGACCACTCAGCCCCAGCATTTT.

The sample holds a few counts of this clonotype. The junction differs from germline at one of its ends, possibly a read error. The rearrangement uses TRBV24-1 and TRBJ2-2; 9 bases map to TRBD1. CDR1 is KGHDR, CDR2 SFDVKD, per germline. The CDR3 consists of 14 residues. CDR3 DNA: TGTGCCACCAGTCCGGGACAGGGTATAAGGGAGCTGTCTTTT. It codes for CATSPGQGIRELSF.

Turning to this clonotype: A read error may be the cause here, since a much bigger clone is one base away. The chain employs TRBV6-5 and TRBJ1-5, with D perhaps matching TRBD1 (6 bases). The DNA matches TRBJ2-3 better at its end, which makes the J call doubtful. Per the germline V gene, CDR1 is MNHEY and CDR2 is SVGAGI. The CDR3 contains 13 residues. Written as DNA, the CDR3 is TGTGCCAGCAGCGACAGGTCCCTTTCGGCCCAGTATTTT. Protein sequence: CASSDRSLSAQYF.

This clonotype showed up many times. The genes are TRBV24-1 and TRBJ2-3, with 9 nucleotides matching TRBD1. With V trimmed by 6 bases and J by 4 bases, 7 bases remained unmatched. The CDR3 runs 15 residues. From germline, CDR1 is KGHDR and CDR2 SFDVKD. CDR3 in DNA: TGTGCCACCAGTCATGCGGGACAGGGACCAGATACGCAGTATTTT. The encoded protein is CATSHAGQGPDTQYF.

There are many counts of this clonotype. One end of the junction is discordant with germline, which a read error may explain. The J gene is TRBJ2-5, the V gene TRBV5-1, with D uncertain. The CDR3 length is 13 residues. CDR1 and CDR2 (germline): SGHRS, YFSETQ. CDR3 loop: CANSLRAQETQYF. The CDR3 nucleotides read TGCGCCAACAGCTTAAGGGCCCAAGAGACCCAGTACTTC.